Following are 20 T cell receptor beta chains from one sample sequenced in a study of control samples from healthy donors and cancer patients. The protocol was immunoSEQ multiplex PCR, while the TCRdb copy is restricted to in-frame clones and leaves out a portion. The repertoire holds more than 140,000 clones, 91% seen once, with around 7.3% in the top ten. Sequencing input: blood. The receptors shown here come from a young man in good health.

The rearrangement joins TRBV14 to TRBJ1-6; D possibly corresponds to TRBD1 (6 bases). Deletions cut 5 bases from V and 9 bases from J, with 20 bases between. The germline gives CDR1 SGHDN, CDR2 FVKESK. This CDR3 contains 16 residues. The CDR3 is CASSNLRDTSRSPLHF. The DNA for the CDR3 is TGTGCCAGCAGCAACTTACGGGACACGTCTCGTTCACCCCTCCACTTT.

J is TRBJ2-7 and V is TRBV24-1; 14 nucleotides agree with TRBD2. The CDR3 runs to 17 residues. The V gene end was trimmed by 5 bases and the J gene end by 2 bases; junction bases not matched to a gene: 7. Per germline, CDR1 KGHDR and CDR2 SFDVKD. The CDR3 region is CATSGRTSGGLAYEQYF. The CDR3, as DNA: TGTGCCACCAGTGGACGGACTAGCGGGGGGCTCGCCTACGAGCAGTACTTC.

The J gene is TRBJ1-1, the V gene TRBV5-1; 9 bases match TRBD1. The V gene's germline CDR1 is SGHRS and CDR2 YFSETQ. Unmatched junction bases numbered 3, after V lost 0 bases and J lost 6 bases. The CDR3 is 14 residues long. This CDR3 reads CASSLGQGVSEAFF. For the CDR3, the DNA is TGCGCCAGCAGCTTGGGACAGGGGGTCTCTGAAGCTTTCTTT.

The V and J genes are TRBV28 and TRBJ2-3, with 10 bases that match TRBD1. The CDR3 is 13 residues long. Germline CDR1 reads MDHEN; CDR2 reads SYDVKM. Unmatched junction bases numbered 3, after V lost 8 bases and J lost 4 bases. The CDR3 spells CASRGQGSDTQYF. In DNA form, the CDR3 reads TGTGCCAGCCGGGGACAGGGGTCAGATACGCAGTATTTT.

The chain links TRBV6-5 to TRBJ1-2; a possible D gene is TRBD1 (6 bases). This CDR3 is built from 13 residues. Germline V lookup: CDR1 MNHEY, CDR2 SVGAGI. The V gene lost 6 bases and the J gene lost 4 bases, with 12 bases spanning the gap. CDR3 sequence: CASREDRFYGYTF. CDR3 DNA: TGTGCCAGCAGAGAGGACAGATTCTATGGCTACACCTTC.

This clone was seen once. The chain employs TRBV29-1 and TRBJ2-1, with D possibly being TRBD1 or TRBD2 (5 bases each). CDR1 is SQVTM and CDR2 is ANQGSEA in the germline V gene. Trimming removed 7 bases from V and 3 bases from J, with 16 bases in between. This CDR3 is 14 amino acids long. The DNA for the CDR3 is TGCAGCGCTGGGGCCGGGACCGACTACAATGAGCAGTTCTTC. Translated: CSAGAGTDYNEQFF.

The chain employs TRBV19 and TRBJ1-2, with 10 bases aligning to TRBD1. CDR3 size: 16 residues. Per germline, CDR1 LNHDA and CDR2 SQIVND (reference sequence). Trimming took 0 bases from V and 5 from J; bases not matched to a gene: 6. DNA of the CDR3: TGTGCCAGTAGTATAGAAGGCGGGACAGGGGTTTATGGCTACACCTTC. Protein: CASSIEGGTGVYGYTF.

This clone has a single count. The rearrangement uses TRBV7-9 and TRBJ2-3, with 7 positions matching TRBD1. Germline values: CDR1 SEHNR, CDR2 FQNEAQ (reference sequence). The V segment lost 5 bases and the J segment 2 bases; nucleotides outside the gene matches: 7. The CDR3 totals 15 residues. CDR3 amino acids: CASSRRDSNTDTQYF. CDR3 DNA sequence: TGTGCCAGCAGCCGCCGGGACAGCAACACAGATACGCAGTATTTT.

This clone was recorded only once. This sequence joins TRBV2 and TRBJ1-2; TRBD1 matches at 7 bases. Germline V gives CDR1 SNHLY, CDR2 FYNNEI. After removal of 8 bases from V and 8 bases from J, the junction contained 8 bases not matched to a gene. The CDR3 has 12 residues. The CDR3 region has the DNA TGTGCCAGCCCGACAGGGACTAGCGGCTACACCTTC. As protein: CASPTGTSGYTF.

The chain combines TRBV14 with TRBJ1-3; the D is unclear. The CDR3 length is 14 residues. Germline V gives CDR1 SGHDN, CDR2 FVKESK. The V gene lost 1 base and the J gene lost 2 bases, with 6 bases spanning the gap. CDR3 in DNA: TGTGCCAGCAGCCAAGTGACGGCTGGAAACACCATATATTTT. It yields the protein CASSQVTAGNTIYF.

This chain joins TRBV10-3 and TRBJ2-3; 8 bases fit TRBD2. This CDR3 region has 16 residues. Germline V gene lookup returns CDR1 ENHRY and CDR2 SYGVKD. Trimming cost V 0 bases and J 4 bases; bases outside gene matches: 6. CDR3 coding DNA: TGTGCCATCAGTGAGTCGGGACTAGAGGGTGCAGATACGCAGTATTTT. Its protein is CAISESGLEGADTQYF.

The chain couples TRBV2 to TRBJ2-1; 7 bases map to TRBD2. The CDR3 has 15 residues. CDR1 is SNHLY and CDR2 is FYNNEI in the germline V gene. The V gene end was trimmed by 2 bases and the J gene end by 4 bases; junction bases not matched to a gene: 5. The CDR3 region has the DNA TGTGCCAGCAGTGAACCGGGGGGACTGTACAATGAGCAGTTCTTC. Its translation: CASSEPGGLYNEQFF.

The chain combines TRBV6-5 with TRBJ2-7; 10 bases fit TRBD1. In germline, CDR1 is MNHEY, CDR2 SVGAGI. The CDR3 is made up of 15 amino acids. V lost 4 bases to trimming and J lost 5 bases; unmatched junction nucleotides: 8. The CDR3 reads CASSSNRDRGNEQYF. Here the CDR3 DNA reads TGTGCCAGCAGTTCAAACCGGGACAGGGGTAACGAGCAGTACTTC.

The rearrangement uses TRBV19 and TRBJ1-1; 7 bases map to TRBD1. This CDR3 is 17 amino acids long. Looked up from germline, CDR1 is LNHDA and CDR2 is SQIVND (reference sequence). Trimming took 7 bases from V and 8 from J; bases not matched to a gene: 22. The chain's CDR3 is CASIRAQGDLGSREAFF. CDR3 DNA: TGTGCCAGTATTCGAGCCCAGGGGGATTTAGGGTCACGCGAAGCTTTCTTT.

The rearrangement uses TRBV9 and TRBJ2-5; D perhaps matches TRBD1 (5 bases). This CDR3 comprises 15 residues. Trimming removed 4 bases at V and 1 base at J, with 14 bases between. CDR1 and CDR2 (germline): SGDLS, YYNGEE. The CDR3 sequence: CASSIQDTLQETQYF. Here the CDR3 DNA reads TGTGCCAGCAGCATACAGGACACCCTCCAAGAGACCCAGTACTTC.

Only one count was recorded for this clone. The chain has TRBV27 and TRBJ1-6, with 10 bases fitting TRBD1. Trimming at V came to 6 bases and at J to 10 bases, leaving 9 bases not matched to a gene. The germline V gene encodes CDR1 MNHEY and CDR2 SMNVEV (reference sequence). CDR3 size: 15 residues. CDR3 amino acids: CASSTGQGTRSPLHF. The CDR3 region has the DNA TGTGCCAGCAGCACGGGACAGGGGACGCGATCACCCCTCCACTTT.

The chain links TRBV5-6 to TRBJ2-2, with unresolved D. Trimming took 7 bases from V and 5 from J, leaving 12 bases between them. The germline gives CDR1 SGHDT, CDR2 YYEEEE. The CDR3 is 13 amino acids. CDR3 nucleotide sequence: TGTGCCAGCGGAGAGACCCCGACCGGGGAGCTGTTTTTT. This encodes CASGETPTGELFF.

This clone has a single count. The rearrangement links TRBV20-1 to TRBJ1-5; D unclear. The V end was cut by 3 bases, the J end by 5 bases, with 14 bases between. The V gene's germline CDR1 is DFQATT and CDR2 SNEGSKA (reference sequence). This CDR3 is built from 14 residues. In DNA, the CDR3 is TGCAGTGCTAGTTGGGGTCAGAAGGATCAGCCCCAGCATTTT. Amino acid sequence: CSASWGQKDQPQHF.

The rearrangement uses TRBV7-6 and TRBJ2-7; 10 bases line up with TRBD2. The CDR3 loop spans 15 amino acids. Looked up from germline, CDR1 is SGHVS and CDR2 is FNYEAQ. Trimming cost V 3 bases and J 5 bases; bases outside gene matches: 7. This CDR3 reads CASSLGASGGHEQYF. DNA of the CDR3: TGTGCCAGCAGCTTGGGGGCTAGCGGGGGTCACGAGCAGTACTTC.

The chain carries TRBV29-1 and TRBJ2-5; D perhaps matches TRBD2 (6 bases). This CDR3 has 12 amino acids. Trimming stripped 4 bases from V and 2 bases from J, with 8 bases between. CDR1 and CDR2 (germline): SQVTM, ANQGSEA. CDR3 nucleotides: TGCAGCGTTGCGGAGGGGCAAGAGACCCAGTACTTC. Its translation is CSVAEGQETQYF. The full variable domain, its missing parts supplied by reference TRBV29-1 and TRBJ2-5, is SAVISQKPSRDICQRGTSLTIQCQVDSQVTMMFWYRQQPGQSLTLIATANQGSEATYESGFVIDKFPISRPNLTFSTLTVSNMSPEDSSIYLCSVAEGQETQYFGPGTRLLVL.